Each of the 15 T cell receptor beta chains below was sequenced from the same sample in a study of blood T cell repertoires in COVID-19. TCRdb's copy holds only in-frame clones and misses some; the assay was immunoSEQ multiplex PCR. The data show 100,000 to 110,000 clones, with more than 75% seen just once and around 13% held by the top ten. Sequenced sample: peripheral blood. These receptors all come from a human donor in a cohort sampled during active COVID-19.

The rearrangement joins TRBV5-4 to TRBJ2-7, with TRBD2 matching 14 bases. The length of the CDR3 is 15 residues. Germline CDR1 is SGHNT and CDR2 is YYREEE (reference sequence). V shed 4 bases and J 6 bases; nucleotides not matched to a gene: 6. The chain's CDR3 is CASSGTSGSFSEQYF. CDR3 bases: TGTGCCAGCAGCGGGACTAGCGGGAGTTTTAGCGAGCAGTACTTC.

V gene TRBV5-1 combines with J gene TRBJ2-3; tentative D call: TRBD2 (6 bases). Germline CDR1 and CDR2: SGHRS and YFSETQ. The ends were cut back, 4 bases at V and 0 bases at J, with 12 bases in the middle. The CDR3 consists of 15 residues. CDR3 nucleotide sequence: TGCGCCAGCAGCCAGCTGAGCGGGAGCACAGATACGCAGTATTTT. Its protein is CASSQLSGSTDTQYF.

This chain links TRBV7-7 with TRBJ2-5; 10 bases match TRBD2. V lost 5 bases and J lost 7; bases outside the gene matches: 13. Germline CDR1 and CDR2: SSHAT and FNYEAQ (reference sequence). CDR3 length: 16 amino acids. The CDR3 DNA follows: TGTGCCAGCAGCGCCGGCCCCACTAGCGGGGATGTGACCCAGTACTTC. Protein sequence: CASSAGPTSGDVTQYF. The entire variable domain, with the rest obtained from reference TRBV7-7 and TRBJ2-5, is as follows: GAGVSQSPRYKVTKRGQDVTLRCDPISSHATLYWYQQALGQGPEFLTYFNYEAQPDKSGLPSDRFSAERPEGSISTLTIQRTEQRDSAMYRCASSAGPTSGDVTQYFGPGTRLLVL.

The chain has TRBV5-6 and TRBJ1-2; no definite D call. Germline values: CDR1 SGHDT, CDR2 YYEEEE. V shed 0 bases and J shed 10 bases, with 13 bases lying between them. The CDR3 has 13 residues. The CDR3 loop is CASSLGRHPLYTF. The CDR3 DNA reads TGTGCCAGCAGCTTGGGAAGACACCCCCTCTACACCTTC.

This sequence joins TRBV5-1 and TRBJ2-3, with 8 bases matching TRBD2. The germline CDR1 and CDR2 sequences are SGHRS and YFSETQ. The junction had 3 bases not matched to a gene; V was cut back by 0 bases and J by 0 bases. The CDR3 is 16 residues long. CDR3 nucleotide sequence: TGCGCCAGCAGCTTGGGGGGACTAGGGAGCACAGATACGCAGTATTTT. The encoded protein is CASSLGGLGSTDTQYF.

CDR3 residues: CASSSGTVGETQYF. The CDR3 nucleotides read TGTGCCAGCAGCTCAGGGACAGTCGGGGAGACCCAGTACTTC. V gene TRBV6-2 or TRBV6-3 combines with J gene TRBJ2-5; TRBD1 agrees at 7 bases. CDR1 and CDR2 (germline): MNHEY, SVGEGT. This CDR3 has 14 residues. J was trimmed by 5 bases and V by 6 bases; bases with no gene match: 9.

The chain joins TRBV7-2 to TRBJ2-5, with 8 bases lining up with TRBD2. CDR1 SGHTA and CDR2 FQGNSA come from the germline V gene. The CDR3 is 16 amino acids. The V gene end was trimmed by 5 bases and the J gene end by 5 bases; junction bases not matched to a gene: 13. CDR3 region: CASSTNSGERSETQYF. In DNA form, the CDR3 reads TGTGCCAGCAGCACCAATAGCGGGGAGCGCTCCGAGACCCAGTACTTC.

The chain employs TRBV3-1 (or the pseudogene TRBV3-2) and TRBJ1-1, with 7 bases identical to TRBD1. Germline lookup yields CDR1 LGHDT and CDR2 YNNKEL (reference sequence). Trimming removed 5 bases from V and 3 bases from J; junction bases left unmatched: 15. The CDR3 is 17 residues long. The CDR3 reads CASSSYRGKSGHTEAFF. The CDR3 nucleotides read TGTGCCAGCAGCTCCTACAGGGGTAAATCGGGGCACACTGAAGCTTTCTTT.

The V and J genes are TRBV5-4 and TRBJ1-4; 9 positions agree with TRBD1. This CDR3 is 14 amino acids long. Germline V CDR1 and CDR2: SGHNT, YYREEE (reference sequence). The V segment lost 5 bases and the J segment 5 bases; nucleotides outside the gene matches: 4. As DNA, the CDR3 is TGTGCCAGCAGTTTTGACAGGGGGAATGAAAAACTGTTTTTT. Translating gives CASSFDRGNEKLFF.

V usage is TRBV18 and J usage is TRBJ1-2, with 7 bases lining up with TRBD1. The germline CDR1 and CDR2 sequences are KGHSH and LQKENI. V trimming: 6 bases; J trimming: 2 bases; junction bases outside the gene matches: 9. The CDR3 extends over 15 amino acids. DNA for the CDR3: TGTGCCAGCTCCATTCTCCAGACAGGGAACTATGGCTACACCTTC. Translating it yields CASSILQTGNYGYTF.

J is TRBJ1-3 and V is TRBV19; 8 bases align to TRBD1. Germline loops: CDR1 LNHDA, CDR2 SQIVND (reference sequence). The CDR3 is 14 residues long. Trimming cost V 10 bases and J 2 bases; bases outside gene matches: 7. The CDR3 loop reads CATEGQGAGNTIYF. CDR3 nucleotides: TGTGCCACTGAAGGACAGGGCGCTGGAAACACCATATATTTT.

The V call is TRBV5-4, the J call TRBJ2-7; unclear D gene. The germline V gene has CDR1 SGHNT and CDR2 YYREEE (reference sequence). V lost 0 bases, J lost 1 base, and 8 bases lay in between. This CDR3 comprises 14 residues. The CDR3 is CASSLDPASYEQYF. CDR3 DNA sequence: TGTGCCAGCAGCTTGGACCCAGCGTCCTACGAGCAGTACTTC.

The genes are TRBV30 and TRBJ2-6; maybe TRBD1 (6 bases). The germline CDR1 and CDR2 sequences are GTSNPN and SVGIG (reference sequence). The ends were cut back, 3 bases at V and 0 bases at J, with 15 bases in the middle. The length of the CDR3 is 17 residues. CDR3 protein: CAWSRGRTSSGANVLTF. The CDR3 nucleotides read TGTGCCTGGAGCAGGGGTCGTACCAGCTCTGGGGCCAACGTCCTGACTTTC.

The rearrangement joins TRBV19 to TRBJ2-2, with a tentative D call TRBD1 (7 bases). Trimming stripped 3 bases from V and 7 bases from J, with 18 bases between. CDR3 size: 16 residues. Germline values: CDR1 LNHDA, CDR2 SQIVND (reference sequence). The CDR3: CASSMRQGGEGGELFF. The CDR3 nucleotides are TGTGCCAGTAGTATGAGACAGGGCGGGGAAGGCGGGGAGCTGTTTTTT.

This clone came up once. V usage is TRBV6-5 and J usage is TRBJ1-1; 9 nucleotides line up with TRBD1. The CDR3 has 13 amino acids. V was clipped by 7 bases and J by 4 bases; unmatched bases: 4. From germline, CDR1 is MNHEY and CDR2 SVGAGI. The chain's CDR3 is CASIQTGGTEAFF. The DNA of the CDR3 is TGTGCCAGCATCCAGACAGGGGGCACTGAAGCTTTCTTT.